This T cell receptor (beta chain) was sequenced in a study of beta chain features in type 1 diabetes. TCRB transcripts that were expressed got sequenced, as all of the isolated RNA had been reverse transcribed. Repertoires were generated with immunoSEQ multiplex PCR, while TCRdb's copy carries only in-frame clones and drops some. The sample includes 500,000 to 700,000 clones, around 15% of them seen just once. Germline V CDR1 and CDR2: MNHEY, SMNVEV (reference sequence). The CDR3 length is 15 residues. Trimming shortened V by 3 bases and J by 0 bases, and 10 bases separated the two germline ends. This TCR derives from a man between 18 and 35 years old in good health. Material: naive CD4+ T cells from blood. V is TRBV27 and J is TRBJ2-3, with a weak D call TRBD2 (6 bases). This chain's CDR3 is CASSFWRGSTDTQYF. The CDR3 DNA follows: TGTGCCAGCAGTTTTTGGCGGGGCAGCACAGATACGCAGTATTTT.